The 6 T cell receptor beta chains given below trace back to one sample, sequenced in a study of identical twins. TCRdb recomputed calls from the 5' RACE reads with MiXCR, one row per CDR3 protein. The table lists approximately 700,000 distinct CDR3 sequences, around 6% of them singletons, with 1.5% to 2% in the top ten. The specimen was naive T cells sorted from blood. The receptor source for this set is a man between 18 and 35 years old in good health.

This clonotype was seen more than once but under ten times. The chain joins TRBV4-3 to TRBJ2-7, with 11 bases matching TRBD1. The CDR3 runs 15 residues. CDR1 is LGHNA and CDR2 is YSLEER in the germline V gene. V was clipped by 5 bases and J by 7 bases; unmatched bases: 10. CDR3 in DNA: TGCGCCAGCAGCGCCCCGGGACAGGGGGTCGCGGAGCAGTACTTC. This gives the protein CASSAPGQGVAEQYF.

This clonotype showed up many times. The chain employs TRBV5-1 and TRBJ2-7; D might be TRBD1 (6 bases). CDR3 size: 14 residues. Per germline, CDR1 SGHRS and CDR2 YFSETQ. Between the trimmed V and J ends, which lost 4 bases and 1 base, there was a span of 12 bases. This chain's CDR3 is CASSQGQGSYEQYV. The DNA for the CDR3 is TGCGCCAGCAGCCAGGGGCAGGGGTCCTACGAGCAGTACGTC.

A few counts support this clonotype. The chain employs TRBV6-9 and TRBJ2-1; TRBD1 or TRBD2 may be the D gene (7 bases each). V gave up 5 bases and J gave up 6 bases, with 20 bases separating them. The CDR3 is 16 amino acids. Germline CDR1 reads MNHGY; CDR2 reads SVAAGI. CDR3 amino acids: CASSRPRQGGSNEQFF. DNA for the CDR3: TGTGCCAGCAGTCGACCGCGACAGGGCGGGAGCAATGAGCAGTTCTTC.

This clonotype was detected ten times or more. The gene calls are TRBV5-5 and TRBJ2-5; TRBD2 agrees at 11 bases. Germline CDR1 SGHKS, CDR2 YYEKEE (reference sequence). The CDR3 loop spans 15 amino acids. V lost 2 bases, J lost 5 bases, and 5 bases stayed unmatched. DNA of the CDR3: TGTGCCAGCAGCTTACGACTAGCGGGACGGGAGACCCAGTACTTC. Translation gives CASSLRLAGRETQYF. Combining the CDR3 with reference TRBV5-5 and TRBJ2-5 gives the whole variable domain DAGVTQSPTHLIKTRGQQVTLRCSPISGHKSVSWYQQVLGQGPQFIFQYYEKEERGRGNFPDRFSARQFPNYSSELNVNALLLGDSALYLCASSLRLAGRETQYFGPGTRLLVL.

In this sample, this clonotype turned up a few times. The chain combines TRBV7-6 with TRBJ2-1; D may be TRBD1 or TRBD2 (5 bases each). This CDR3 is 13 amino acids long. V lost 1 base to trimming and J lost 8 bases, with 9 bases between them. Germline CDR1 and CDR2: SGHVS and FNYEAQ. The CDR3 DNA sequence: TGTGCCAGCAGCTTAGAAGTGGGGGATGAGCAGTTCTTC. Translating it yields CASSLEVGDEQFF.

This clonotype was found many times. V usage is TRBV29-1 and J usage is TRBJ2-5; no clear D. The germline gives CDR1 SQVTM, CDR2 ANQGSEA. V was shortened by 3 bases and J by 11 bases, with 7 bases between the two germline ends. The CDR3 runs to 9 residues. The CDR3 spells CSVDRWQYF. CDR3 nucleotides: TGCAGCGTTGACCGATGGCAGTACTTC. Variable domain in full (rest from reference TRBV29-1 and TRBJ2-5): SAVISQKPSRDICQRGTSLTIQCQVDSQVTMMFWYRQQPGQSLTLIATANQGSEATYESGFVIDKFPISRPNLTFSTLTVSNMSPEDSSIYLCSVDRWQYFGPGTRLLVL.